The next 31 T cell receptor beta chains were all read from a single sample in a study of blood T cell repertoires in COVID-19. The assay was immunoSEQ multiplex PCR, and TCRdb's table has in-frame clones only and misses some. The sample has roughly 250,000 clones; roughly 82% are singletons. Sequenced sample: PBMCs or T cells enriched from blood (not recorded which). These receptors were taken from a woman aged 45-65 years who had recovered from COVID-19.

V is TRBV19 and J is TRBJ1-2; TRBD1 is a possible D gene (5 bases). This CDR3 is built from 15 residues. Trimming stripped 7 bases from V and 2 bases from J, with 17 bases between. Looked up from germline, CDR1 is LNHDA and CDR2 is SQIVND (reference sequence). CDR3 bases: TGTGCCAGTACCGATGGTCGGGGGTTAAACTATGGCTACACCTTC. Translating it yields CASTDGRGLNYGYTF.

This sequence joins TRBV2 and TRBJ1-1; D is undetermined. CDR3 size: 14 residues. Germline loops: CDR1 SNHLY, CDR2 FYNNEI. V gave up 5 bases and J gave up 4 bases, with 14 bases separating them. The CDR3 DNA reads TGTGCCAGCAGTAAACTAGACACCGCCACTGAAGCTTTCTTT. Encoded protein: CASSKLDTATEAFF.

The rearrangement uses TRBV24-1 and TRBJ2-1; 15 positions match TRBD2. CDR1 is KGHDR and CDR2 is SFDVKD in the germline V gene. Germline trimming cut 3 bases from V and 7 bases from J; bases unmatched to any gene: 0. The CDR3 contains 15 residues. The CDR3 here is CATSDGTSGRNEQFF. The CDR3 nucleotides are TGTGCCACCAGTGATGGGACTAGCGGGAGGAATGAGCAGTTCTTC.

The chain has TRBV28 and TRBJ1-2, with D possibly TRBD1 on 6 matching bases. The V end was cut by 8 bases, the J end by 4 bases, with 17 bases between. CDR1 is MDHEN and CDR2 is SYDVKM in the germline V gene. This CDR3 is built from 14 residues. The DNA for the CDR3 is TGTGCCAGCTCCCCGACAGGAAAGCCCTATGGCTACACCTTC. Residues: CASSPTGKPYGYTF.

The V call is TRBV12-3 or TRBV12-4, the J call TRBJ2-3; D is uncertain. This CDR3 region has 13 residues. With 5 bases removed from V and 7 bases from J, the gap between germline ends came to 13 bases. The CDR3 here is CASSTAEYHTQYF. The CDR3 region has the DNA TGTGCCAGCAGTACCGCAGAATATCATACGCAGTATTTT.

This clone has only one observation. This chain joins TRBV7-8 and TRBJ2-5; the D is unclear. This CDR3 contains 13 residues. The V gene's germline CDR1 is SGHVS and CDR2 FQNEAQ. The germline V and J ends were trimmed by 5 bases and 4 bases, with 11 bases remaining between them. This CDR3 reads CASSPATVETQYF. CDR3 nucleotide sequence: TGTGCCAGCAGCCCCGCTACCGTAGAGACCCAGTACTTC.

The rearrangement links TRBV27 to TRBJ1-1, with a weak D call TRBD1 (5 bases). Germline CDR1 MNHEY, CDR2 SMNVEV (reference sequence). V gave up 2 bases and J gave up 1 base, with 8 bases separating them. There are 14 residues in the CDR3. CDR3 nucleotides: TGTGCCAGCAGTTTAGGGGCCCCGAACACTGAAGCTTTCTTT. Amino acid sequence: CASSLGAPNTEAFF.

This clone was recorded only once. The chain links TRBV13 to TRBJ2-1, with 8 positions matching TRBD2. Germline V gene data show CDR1 as PRHDT and CDR2 as FYEKMQ (reference sequence). There are 16 residues in the CDR3. V lost 0 bases to trimming and J lost 3 bases; unmatched junction nucleotides: 4. In DNA form, the CDR3 reads TGTGCCAGCAGCTTAGGAGTAGCGGGGCACTACAATGAGCAGTTCTTC. Amino acids: CASSLGVAGHYNEQFF. Full variable domain (rest looked up from reference TRBV13 and TRBJ2-1): AAGVIQSPRHLIKEKRETATLKCYPIPRHDTVYWYQQGPGQDPQFLISFYEKMQSDKGSIPDRFSAQQFSDYHSELNMSSLELGDSALYFCASSLGVAGHYNEQFFGPGTRLTVL.

This clone has just one count. CDR3 sequence (DNA): TGCGCCAGCAGCCGACGGGGGGGCACAACACAAGAGACCCAGTACTTC. It encodes CASSRRGGTTQETQYF. The gene calls are TRBV4-1 and TRBJ2-5, with 8 bases matching TRBD2. The germline gives CDR1 MGHRA, CDR2 YSYEKL. This CDR3 comprises 16 residues. Trimming took 4 bases from V and 2 from J; bases not matched to a gene: 9.

The CDR3 loop is CASSELDRGLSEAFF. CDR3 nucleotide sequence: TGTGCCAGCAGTGAGTTAGACAGGGGGTTATCTGAAGCTTTCTTT. The chain has TRBV6-1 and TRBJ1-1, with 9 nucleotides matching TRBD1. The length of the CDR3 is 15 residues. Germline V CDR1 and CDR2: MNHNS, SASEGT. V dropped 3 bases and J dropped 6; count of bases not matched to a gene: 8.

This rearrangement joins TRBV28 to TRBJ1-2; TRBD1 is a possible D gene (6 bases). The CDR3 extends over 19 amino acids. V was clipped by 4 bases and J by 4 bases, with 28 bases between them. Per the germline V gene, CDR1 is MDHEN and CDR2 is SYDVKM. The CDR3 nucleotides are TGTGCCAGCAGTTCACACAGGGTGGACCAGGGCGAGGGCCTCTATGGCTACACCTTC. It is translated as CASSSHRVDQGEGLYGYTF.

This chain joins TRBV30 and TRBJ1-4, with 10 nucleotides matching TRBD1. The length of the CDR3 is 14 residues. In germline, CDR1 is GTSNPN, CDR2 SVGIG (reference sequence). The ends lost 1 base at V and 6 bases at J; junction bases unmatched: 2. The CDR3 DNA reads TGTGCCTGGAGTGGGGACAGGGGAGATGAAAAACTGTTTTTT. Protein product: CAWSGDRGDEKLFF. Complete variable domain (other parts from reference TRBV30 and TRBJ1-4): SQTIHQWPATLVQPVGSPLSLECTVEGTSNPNLYWYRQAAGRGLQLLFYSVGIGQISSEVPQNLSASRPQDRQFILSSKKLLLSDSGFYLCAWSGDRGDEKLFFGSGTQLSVL.

The J gene is TRBJ1-2, the V gene TRBV11-2; no reliable D call. The CDR3 consists of 15 residues. Germline CDR1 is SGHAT and CDR2 is FQNNGV. The V and J ends lost 2 bases and 4 bases respectively, with 14 bases between them. CDR3 DNA: TGTGCCAGCAGCTTATGGGAGGAACCACTCTATGGCTACACCTTC. Amino acid sequence: CASSLWEEPLYGYTF.

J is TRBJ2-7 and V is TRBV27; a possible D gene is TRBD2 (5 bases). Germline V CDR1 and CDR2: MNHEY, SMNVEV (reference sequence). With 6 bases removed from V and 7 bases from J, the gap between germline ends came to 16 bases. The CDR3 contains 13 residues. CDR3 bases: TGTGCCAGCAGGCTGCGAGGGAACGGGGAGCAGTACTTC. It is translated as CASRLRGNGEQYF.

This chain joins TRBV19 and TRBJ1-1, with D hard to call. V shed 3 bases and J shed 8 bases, with 13 bases lying between them. CDR1 and CDR2 (germline): LNHDA, SQIVND (reference sequence). This CDR3 has 13 residues. The CDR3 DNA reads as TGTGCCAGTAGTATTTCCACGACTGAAGAAGCTTTCTTT. It yields the protein CASSISTTEEAFF.

This clone has just one count. The CDR3 region has the DNA TGTGCCCACAGACAGACTAACTATGGCTACACCTTC. Residues: CAHRQTNYGYTF. V is TRBV30 and J is TRBJ1-2, with D tentatively TRBD1 (5 bases). Germline loops: CDR1 GTSNPN, CDR2 SVGIG (reference sequence). The germline V and J ends were trimmed by 8 bases and 0 bases, with 10 bases remaining between them. CDR3 length: 12 amino acids.

The J gene is TRBJ2-5, the V gene TRBV5-6; no clear D. The CDR3 length is 15 residues. Trimming removed 3 bases at V and 7 bases at J, with 19 bases between. Germline-derived CDR1 and CDR2 are SGHDT and YYEEEE. The CDR3 region is CASSSQRSGGGTQYF. In nucleotides, the CDR3 is TGTGCCAGCAGCTCTCAGCGATCCGGCGGCGGGACCCAGTACTTC. Full variable domain (missing parts from reference TRBV5-6 and TRBJ2-5): DAGVTQSPTHLIKTRGQQVTLRCSPKSGHDTVSWYQQALGQGPQFIFQYYEEEERQRGNFPDRFSGHQFPNYSSELNVNALLLGDSALYLCASSSQRSGGGTQYFGPGTRLLVL.

J is TRBJ2-5 and V is TRBV2; TRBD2 aligns across 7 bases. Germline CDR1 and CDR2: SNHLY and FYNNEI. Trimming at V came to 7 bases and at J to 7 bases, leaving 3 bases not matched to a gene. The CDR3 has 11 amino acids. CDR3 sequence: CASTWGGTQYF. For the CDR3, the DNA is TGTGCCAGCACCTGGGGGGGGACCCAGTACTTC.

The rearrangement links TRBV4-3 to TRBJ1-2; a possible D gene is TRBD1 (5 bases). The CDR3 has 14 amino acids. The V and J ends lost 0 bases and 5 bases respectively, with 10 bases between them. Per germline, CDR1 LGHNA and CDR2 YSLEER. The CDR3 nucleotides read TGCGCCAGCAGCCAAGATTTGCAGGGATATGGCTACACCTTC. Amino acids: CASSQDLQGYGYTF.

The gene calls are TRBV5-1 and TRBJ1-1; possible D gene TRBD1, 5 bases. V was shortened by 4 bases and J by 3 bases, with 19 bases between the two germline ends. The CDR3 has 16 residues. CDR1 is SGHRS and CDR2 is YFSETQ in the germline V gene. The CDR3 nucleotides read TGCGCCAGCAGCCGACTAGCTGGGGGGATGGACACTGAAGCTTTCTTT. Its translation is CASSRLAGGMDTEAFF.

This clone was counted between two and nine times. The genes are TRBV18 and TRBJ2-2, with 8 bases fitting TRBD1. This CDR3 has 15 residues. The germline CDR1 and CDR2 sequences are KGHSH and LQKENI. Trimming cost V 2 bases and J 4 bases; bases outside gene matches: 3. The CDR3 loop is CASSPKQGGTGELFF. The CDR3 coding sequence is TGTGCCAGCTCACCAAAACAGGGGGGCACCGGGGAGCTGTTTTTT.

Only one count was recorded for this clone. This chain links TRBV11-2 with TRBJ2-4; 10 bases map to TRBD2. With 6 bases clipped from V and 2 bases from J, the junction kept 13 bases outside the gene matches. The germline V gene encodes CDR1 SGHAT and CDR2 FQNNGV. The CDR3 is 18 amino acids. CDR3 sequence: CASRGLAVNVKTKNIQYF. The CDR3 DNA follows: TGTGCCAGCAGAGGACTAGCGGTTAACGTTAAGACCAAAAACATTCAGTACTTC.

The V gene is TRBV7-3, the J gene TRBJ2-6; TRBD1 aligns across 9 bases. J gave up 4 bases and V 5 bases, and 3 bases lay outside the gene matches. The length of the CDR3 is 15 residues. Germline-derived CDR1 and CDR2 are SGHTA and FQGTGA. The CDR3: CASSNRGRGANVLTF. The CDR3 DNA sequence: TGTGCCAGCAGCAACAGGGGGCGAGGGGCCAACGTCCTGACTTTC.

This clone was observed once. V gene TRBV30 combines with J gene TRBJ1-2, with D perhaps matching TRBD1 (6 bases). There are 13 residues in the CDR3. Between the trimmed V and J ends, which lost 4 bases and 4 bases, there was a span of 13 bases. Germline loops: CDR1 GTSNPN, CDR2 SVGIG (reference sequence). CDR3 protein: CAWTYTGRYGYTF. CDR3 in DNA: TGTGCCTGGACTTACACAGGGCGCTATGGCTACACCTTC.

The gene calls are TRBV11-2 and TRBJ1-2; TRBD1 matches 12 bases. Losses at the gene ends were 3 bases for V and 4 bases for J; bases not matched to a gene: 3. Germline-derived CDR1 and CDR2 are SGHAT and FQNNGV. CDR3 length: 15 amino acids. Here the CDR3 DNA reads TGTGCCAGCAGCTTGGGACAGGGGGCGCGCTATGGCTACACCTTC. This encodes CASSLGQGARYGYTF.

The rearrangement links TRBV30 to TRBJ1-2; 10 bases match TRBD1. V trimming: 5 bases; J trimming: 6 bases; junction bases outside the gene matches: 6. This CDR3 has 13 residues. CDR1 and CDR2 from the germline V gene are GTSNPN and SVGIG (reference sequence). CDR3 loop: CAWLTGQGNGYTF. Here the CDR3 DNA reads TGTGCCTGGTTGACGGGACAGGGGAATGGCTACACCTTC.

The chain couples TRBV5-8 to TRBJ1-1; no firm D call. CDR3 length: 16 residues. Trimming left V 1 base short and J 1 base short, with 14 bases between. CDR1 and CDR2 from the germline V gene are SGHTS and YDEGEE. CDR3 nucleotides: TGTGCCAGCAGCTTGAGTCGCGTGTCGGGGAACACTGAAGCTTTCTTT. This translates into CASSLSRVSGNTEAFF. The full variable domain, its missing parts supplied by reference TRBV5-8 and TRBJ1-1, is EAGVTQSPTHLIKTRGQQATLRCSPISGHTSVYWYQQALGLGLQFLLWYDEGEERNRGNFPPRFSGRQFPNYSSELNVNALELEDSALYLCASSLSRVSGNTEAFFGQGTRLTVV.

This clone came up a few times. The chain uses TRBV11-2 and TRBJ2-5; weak D call: TRBD2 (5 bases). The CDR3 spans 17 residues. The V end lost 2 bases, the J end lost 3 bases, and 19 bases lay between the germline ends. Germline-derived CDR1 and CDR2 are SGHAT and FQNNGV. CDR3 coding DNA: TGTGCCAGCAGCTTAAACCTCTTTGTGGGAGCGGAAGAGACCCAGTACTTC. Translation: CASSLNLFVGAEETQYF. Full variable domain (remainder filled in from reference TRBV11-2 and TRBJ2-5): EAGVAQSPRYKIIEKRQSVAFWCNPISGHATLYWYQQILGQGPKLLIQFQNNGVVDDSQLPKDRFSAERLKGVDSTLKIQPAKLEDSAVYLCASSLNLFVGAEETQYFGPGTRLLVL.

The CDR3 DNA follows: TGTGCCAGCCTACCCTTGGTCAGAGGGATGAACACTGAAGCTTTCTTT. Its protein is CASLPLVRGMNTEAFF. The genes are TRBV27 and TRBJ1-1, with D uncertain. Per germline, CDR1 MNHEY and CDR2 SMNVEV (reference sequence). This CDR3 region has 16 residues. With 8 bases removed from V and 0 bases from J, the gap between germline ends came to 19 bases.

The chain links TRBV7-2 to TRBJ1-5; D possibly corresponds to TRBD1 (6 bases). CDR3 size: 15 residues. CDR1 and CDR2 (germline): SGHTA, FQGNSA. V was trimmed by 2 bases and J by 1 base, leaving 9 bases between them. CDR3: CASSLQGLSNQPQHF. CDR3 DNA sequence: TGTGCCAGCAGCTTACAGGGGTTGAGCAATCAGCCCCAGCATTTT.

The genes are TRBV5-1 and TRBJ2-7; TRBD1 agrees at 11 bases. The CDR3 covers 18 residues. Germline lookup yields CDR1 SGHRS and CDR2 YFSETQ. The trim removed 3 bases at V and 5 bases at J, leaving 16 bases unmatched. The DNA of the CDR3 is TGCGCCAGCAGCTGGATCGTTACCCGGGACAGGGGGTCCCACGAGCAGTACTTC. Encoded protein: CASSWIVTRDRGSHEQYF.